The sequence of this T cell receptor beta chain was determined in a study of cytomegalovirus exposure and HLA in healthy donors. For the study at large: A data release that came early held approximately 85 million unique TCRs from HLA-typed donors. Findings and caveats of the study: TRBV6-2, TRBV6-3 and some other V segments were excluded as indistinguishable. TCR beta V- and J-gene trimming, according to a later analysis, was linked to a missense DCLRE1C variant.

On this clone: As yet, its antigen is unknown.

The CDR3 sequence is 14 residues long. Trimming took 3 bases from V and 11 from J; bases not matched to a gene: 8. Germline V gene lookup returns CDR1 SGHRS and CDR2 YFSETQ. The PCR used 60 Vbeta and 13 Jbeta primers. In the original processing: Later work found approximately 87 million unique TCR beta chains, with 9.5 million to 14 million shared. The assay was immunoSEQ multiplex PCR, and TCRdb's table has in-frame clones only and misses some. The DNA gave D and trimming, while V, J and clone size come from that table. The sample includes under 150,000 clones, over 70% of them seen just once. This TCR came from a man between 18 and 35 years old in good health and CMV-seronegative. The V and J genes are TRBV5-1 and TRBJ1-4, with 9 bases aligning to TRBD1. The sequencing input was PBMCs. Here the CDR3 DNA reads TGCGCCAGCAGCTCGGGACAGGGAGGTGAGAAACTGTTTTTT. Its protein is CASSSGQGGEKLFF.